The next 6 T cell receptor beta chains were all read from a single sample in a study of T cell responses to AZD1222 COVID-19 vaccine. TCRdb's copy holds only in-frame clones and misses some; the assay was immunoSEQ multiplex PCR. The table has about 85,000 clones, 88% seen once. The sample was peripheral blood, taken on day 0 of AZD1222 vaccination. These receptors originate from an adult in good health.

The CDR3 region has the DNA TGTGCCAGCTCACCAACACTAGCGGATTCCTACAATGAGCAGTTCTTC. Translated, it gives CASSPTLADSYNEQFF. The chain couples TRBV18 to TRBJ2-1; 8 nucleotides agree with TRBD2. CDR3 size: 16 residues. Germline lookup yields CDR1 KGHSH and CDR2 LQKENI. Losses at the gene ends were 2 bases for V and 1 base for J; bases not matched to a gene: 4.

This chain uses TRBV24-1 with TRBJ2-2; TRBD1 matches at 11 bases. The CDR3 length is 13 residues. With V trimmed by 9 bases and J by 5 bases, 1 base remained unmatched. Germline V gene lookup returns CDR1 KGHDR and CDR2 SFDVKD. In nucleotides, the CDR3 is TGTGCCACCGGGACAGGGGGAACCGGGGAGCTGTTTTTT. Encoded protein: CATGTGGTGELFF.

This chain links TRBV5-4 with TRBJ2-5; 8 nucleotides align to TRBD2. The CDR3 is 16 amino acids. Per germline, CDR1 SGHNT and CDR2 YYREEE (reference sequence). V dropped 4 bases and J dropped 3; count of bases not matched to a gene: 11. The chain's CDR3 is CASSAAGRASKETQYF. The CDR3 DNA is TGTGCCAGCAGCGCCGCCGGGAGGGCCTCAAAAGAGACCCAGTACTTC.

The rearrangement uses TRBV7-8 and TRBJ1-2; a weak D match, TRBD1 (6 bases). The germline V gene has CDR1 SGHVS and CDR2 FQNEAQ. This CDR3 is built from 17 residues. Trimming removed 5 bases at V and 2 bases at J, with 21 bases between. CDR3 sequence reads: CASSHPRRDIPNYGYTF. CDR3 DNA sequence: TGTGCCAGCAGCCATCCTAGGCGGGACATACCAAACTATGGCTACACCTTC.

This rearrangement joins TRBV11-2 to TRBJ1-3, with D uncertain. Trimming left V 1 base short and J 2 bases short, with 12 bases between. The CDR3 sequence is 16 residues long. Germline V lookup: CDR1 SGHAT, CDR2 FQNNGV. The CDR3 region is CASSLGTAATGNTIYF. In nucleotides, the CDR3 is TGTGCCAGCAGCTTAGGAACGGCAGCGACTGGAAACACCATATATTTT. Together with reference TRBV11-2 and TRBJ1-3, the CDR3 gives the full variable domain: EAGVAQSPRYKIIEKRQSVAFWCNPISGHATLYWYQQILGQGPKLLIQFQNNGVVDDSQLPKDRFSAERLKGVDSTLKIQPAKLEDSAVYLCASSLGTAATGNTIYFGEGSWLTVV.

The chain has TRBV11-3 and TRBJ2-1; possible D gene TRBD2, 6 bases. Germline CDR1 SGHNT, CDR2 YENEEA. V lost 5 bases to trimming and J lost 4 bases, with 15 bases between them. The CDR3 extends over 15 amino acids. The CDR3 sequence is CASSRPGVGYNEQFF. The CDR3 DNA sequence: TGTGCCAGCAGCCGTCCGGGAGTAGGGTACAATGAGCAGTTCTTC.